This T cell receptor beta chain was sequenced for a study of blood T cell repertoires in COVID-19. Overall study: The study drew acute and convalescent COVID-19 samples from the United States, Italy and Spain. T cells, B-cell-depleted T cells, or PBMCs provided the cDNA or gDNA that served as material.

The V gene's germline CDR1 is KGHSH and CDR2 LQKENI. The CDR3 runs to 14 residues. J gave up 2 bases and V 5 bases, and 5 bases lay outside the gene matches. Seattle researchers signed up patients amid active infection and tracked them longitudinally. Per the original data handling: Reference gene primer amplification gave estimated nucleated cell counts. The assay was immunoSEQ multiplex PCR, and TCRdb's table has in-frame clones only and misses some. V and J calls and clone size are those listed in that table; D and trimming were worked out from the DNA. The table records 250,000 to 350,000 clones, approximately 86% of them present only once.

This clonotype was obtained from a woman aged 70-85 years with COVID-19, enrolled during active disease. Sequencing was performed on peripheral blood. This chain links TRBV18 with TRBJ2-7; 8 nucleotides agree with TRBD1. The CDR3 DNA sequence: TGTGCCAGCTCAGCCGGGACAGGAACCTACGAGCAGTACTTC. Amino acid sequence: CASSAGTGTYEQYF.